A selection of T cell receptor beta chains follows, all from one sample in a study of T-cell reconstitution after alpha-beta-depleted transplantation in children. TCRdb passed the PCR reads through MiXCR, listing each CDR3 protein once. Altogether 330,000 or so distinct CDR3 sequences are present, around 9.1% being singletons, with the ten largest covering less than 8%. Specimen: PBMCs, collected before TCRalphabeta/CD19-depleted stem cell transplant. The receptors derive from a boy less than two years old with acute myeloid leukemia, due to receive a stem cell transplant. CDR3s include the opening cysteine and the closing phenylalanine or tryptophan. A D gene is named only where the DNA matches it firmly. The listing skips clone size in some rows; elsewhere it reads once, few, many or a size class.

size: many; J: TRBJ2-7; D: TRBD1; V: TRBV28; DNA: TGTGCCAGCAGTTGGGACAGGGGTATCTACGAGCAGTACTTC; CDR3: CASSWDRGIYEQYF
size: many; J: TRBJ2-1; D: TRBD1; V: TRBV11-2; DNA: TGTGCCAGCAGCTTAGACCCCAGGGACAGGGGCAATGAGCAGTTCTTC; CDR3: CASSLDPRDRGNEQFF
size: many; J: TRBJ2-6; D: .; V: TRBV28; DNA: TGTGCCAGCAGTTTAATAGTTGACAGGACTGGGGCCAACGTCCTGACTTTC; CDR3: CASSLIVDRTGANVLTF
size: many; J: TRBJ2-3; D: TRBD1; V: TRBV29-1; DNA: TGCAGCGTTACAGGGGGAGATACGCAGTATTTT; CDR3: CSVTGGDTQYF
size: .; J: TRBJ2-1; D: TRBD2; V: TRBV20-1; DNA: TGCAGTGCTAGAGATTTCTGGGCGGGAGATTCCTACAATGAGCAGTTCTTC; CDR3: CSARDFWAGDSYNEQFF
size: many; J: TRBJ2-2; D: .; V: TRBV11-2; DNA: TGTGCCAGCAGCATTTATGGACAGCGGAACACCGGGGAGCTGTTTTTT; CDR3: CASSIYGQRNTGELFF
size: many; J: TRBJ1-1; D: .; V: TRBV7-2; DNA: TGTGCCAGCAGCTTGGGCAGGGTGAACACTGAAGCTTTCTTT; CDR3: CASSLGRVNTEAFF
size: few; J: TRBJ2-5; D: TRBD1; V: TRBV7-3; DNA: TGTGCCAGCAGCATCGGACAGGGGCAAGAGACCCAGTACTTC; CDR3: CASSIGQGQETQYF
size: many; J: TRBJ2-4; D: .; V: TRBV29-1; DNA: TGCAGCGTTGAAGCAGGGGCGGGAAACATTCAGTACTTC; CDR3: CSVEAGAGNIQYF
size: .; J: TRBJ2-5; D: .; V: TRBV4-3; DNA: TGCGCCAGCAGCCCTAGCGAGAGAGAGACCCAGTACTTC; CDR3: CASSPSERETQYF
size: .; J: TRBJ2-1; D: .; V: TRBV2; DNA: TGTGCCAGCAGTGATAACCTCGGGCTTGGGTACAATGAGCAGTTCTTC; CDR3: CASSDNLGLGYNEQFF
size: few; J: TRBJ1-5; D: .; V: TRBV5-6; DNA: TGTGCCAGCAGTGGGGCAACGAGCAATCAGCCCCAGCATTTT; CDR3: CASSGATSNQPQHF
size: .; J: TRBJ2-6; D: .; V: TRBV16; DNA: TGTGCCAGCAGCCAATCCATCTCTGGGGCCAACGTCCTGACTTTC; CDR3: CASSQSISGANVLTF
size: many; J: TRBJ2-5; D: .; V: TRBV7-6; DNA: TGTGCCAGCAGCTTAGGGGACTCAATCGAGACCCAGTACTTC; CDR3: CASSLGDSIETQYF
size: many; J: TRBJ2-6; D: .; V: TRBV5-5; DNA: TGTGCCAGCACTGGGGCCAACGTCCTGACTTTC; CDR3: CASTGANVLTF
size: many; J: TRBJ2-7; D: .; V: TRBV12-3/TRBV12-4; DNA: TGTGCCAGCAGTGATATCGGACAGCCCTACGAGCAGTACTTC; CDR3: CASSDIGQPYEQYF
size: many; J: TRBJ2-7; D: TRBD1; V: TRBV7-2; DNA: TGTGCCAGCAGCCCCAGGACAGGTACCTACGAGCAGTACTTC; CDR3: CASSPRTGTYEQYF
size: many; J: TRBJ2-7; D: TRBD1; V: TRBV12-3/TRBV12-4; DNA: TGTGCCAGCAGTTTGCCCGGGACAGGGGTCTACGAGCAGTACTTC; CDR3: CASSLPGTGVYEQYF
size: many; J: TRBJ2-3; D: TRBD2; V: TRBV28; DNA: TGTGCCAGCAGTTTTACCTGGACTAGCGGGAGCACAGATACGCAGTATTTT; CDR3: CASSFTWTSGSTDTQYF
size: many; J: TRBJ2-7; D: TRBD1; V: TRBV5-1; DNA: TGCGCCAGCAGCTCGGGACAGGTTTCCTACGAGCAGTACTTC; CDR3: CASSSGQVSYEQYF
size: many; J: TRBJ2-7; D: .; V: TRBV5-1; DNA: TGCGCCAGCAGTTACCCCGGGCGTCCCTACGAGCAGTACTTC; CDR3: CASSYPGRPYEQYF
size: many; J: TRBJ2-5; D: TRBD2; V: TRBV10-3; DNA: TGTGCCATCAGTGCGAAGGGACTAGCGGGGGGATTCGAGACCCAGTACTTC; CDR3: CAISAKGLAGGFETQYF
size: many; J: TRBJ2-5; D: TRBD1; V: TRBV7-3; DNA: TGTGCCAGCAGCTTAATAGGGGGCAAGACCCAGTACTTC; CDR3: CASSLIGGKTQYF
size: .; J: TRBJ2-7; D: .; V: TRBV18; DNA: TGTGCCAGCTCACCACCAACTATTGGGGCCTACGAGCAGTACTTC; CDR3: CASSPPTIGAYEQYF
size: .; J: TRBJ2-1; D: .; V: TRBV6-6; DNA: TGTGCCAGCAGTTACTCAGACAATGAGCAGTTCTTC; CDR3: CASSYSDNEQFF
size: few; J: TRBJ2-5; D: .; V: TRBV15; DNA: TGTGCCACGAGCCGGGACCCCTTAGAGACCCAGTACTTC; CDR3: CATSRDPLETQYF
size: many; J: TRBJ2-7; D: .; V: TRBV27; DNA: TGTGCCAGCAGTTCTTATGGAGTCTGGGAGCAGTACTTC; CDR3: CASSSYGVWEQYF
size: many; J: TRBJ2-3; D: .; V: TRBV7-2; DNA: TGTGCCAGCACGACATGGGCCACAGATACGCAGTATTTT; CDR3: CASTTWATDTQYF
size: many; J: TRBJ2-5; D: .; V: TRBV12-3/TRBV12-4; DNA: TGTGCCAGCAGCCCTCCCCCGGGACGACCCAGGGGGACCCAGTACTTC; CDR3: CASSPPPGRPRGTQYF
size: .; J: TRBJ2-5; D: .; V: TRBV5-1; DNA: TGCGCCAGCAGCTTGGCCTTGGTTTCTGGCTCACAAGAGACCCAGTACTTC; CDR3: CASSLALVSGSQETQYF
size: .; J: TRBJ2-3; D: .; V: TRBV5-1; DNA: TGCGCCAGCAGCTCGCAGGGTTTGGCCACAGATACGCAGTATTTT; CDR3: CASSSQGLATDTQYF
size: many; J: TRBJ2-1; D: TRBD2; V: TRBV20-1; DNA: TGCAGTGCTAGAGCCCTCCTAGCGGGCCCCTACAATGAGCAGTTCTTC; CDR3: CSARALLAGPYNEQFF
size: few; J: TRBJ2-5; D: .; V: TRBV28; DNA: TGTGCCAGCCGAACACCTACCGAGGAGACCCAGTACTTC; CDR3: CASRTPTEETQYF
size: .; J: TRBJ2-3; D: .; V: TRBV28; DNA: TGTGCCAGCAGGGTAGCGACGCGACCCAGTTTT; CDR3: CASRVATRPSF
size: many; J: TRBJ1-1; D: .; V: TRBV6-2/TRBV6-3; DNA: TGTGCCAGCAGTTGGAATAGCCAGAACACTGAAGCTTTCTTT; CDR3: CASSWNSQNTEAFF
size: many; J: TRBJ2-7; D: .; V: TRBV28; DNA: TGTGCCAGCAGTACTCTCCCCGACAGCCCCTACGAGCAGTACTTC; CDR3: CASSTLPDSPYEQYF
size: many; J: TRBJ2-5; D: .; V: TRBV12-3/TRBV12-4; DNA: TGTGCCAGCAGTTTGGTGGGCGGCTTGTACCAAGAGACCCAGTACTTC; CDR3: CASSLVGGLYQETQYF
size: many; J: TRBJ2-4; D: .; V: TRBV28; DNA: TGTGCCAGCAGCATTATGGCCGACTTTCATTTAGCCAAAAACATTCAGTACTTC; CDR3: CASSIMADFHLAKNIQYF
size: many; J: TRBJ2-3; D: .; V: TRBV5-1; DNA: TGCGCCAGCAAGCCTAACACGAAGATGAGGGCAGATACGCAGTATTTT; CDR3: CASKPNTKMRADTQYF
size: many; J: TRBJ2-7; D: TRBD1; V: TRBV4-2; DNA: TGTGCCAGCAGCCAAGGGGACAGGTTCTCCTACGAGCAGTACTTC; CDR3: CASSQGDRFSYEQYF
size: .; J: TRBJ2-7; D: TRBD2; V: TRBV4-3; DNA: TGCGCCAGCAGCCAAGGGGCGGGAGGAGGTTACGAGCAGTACTTC; CDR3: CASSQGAGGGYEQYF
size: many; J: TRBJ2-7; D: TRBD1; V: TRBV28; DNA: TGTGCCAGCCAGACAGGGGGTCGCTACGAGCAGTACTTC; CDR3: CASQTGGRYEQYF
size: many; J: TRBJ1-1; D: .; V: TRBV29-1; DNA: TGCAGCGTTGAAGAGGTCCTAAACACTGAAGCTTTCTTT; CDR3: CSVEEVLNTEAFF
size: many; J: TRBJ2-1; D: .; V: TRBV24-1; DNA: TGTGCCACCAGTGATTTAGGGGACTTATACAATGAGCAGTTCTTC; CDR3: CATSDLGDLYNEQFF
size: many; J: TRBJ1-2; D: .; V: TRBV15; DNA: TGTGCCACCAGCAGAGATCAAGTGTGGGGCTACACCTTC; CDR3: CATSRDQVWGYTF